These T cell receptor beta chains were read from a single sample in a study of shared clonotypes between healthy human individuals. TCRdb's copy holds only in-frame clones and misses some; the assay was immunoSEQ multiplex PCR. The table includes about 2 million clones, roughly 96% detected once. The sample taken for sequencing was naive CD4+ T cells sorted from blood. These receptors all stem from a man aged 18 to 35 in good health. The conserved cysteine and the conserved F or W are not part of the CDR3 here. D genes are given only for firm matches.

TRBV6-5	TRBD2	ASSYKRGHTDTQY
TRBV27	NA	ASSPGSFSSGNTIY
TRBV4-1	NA	ASSQVSDTQY
TRBV6-1	NA	ASSGGGAGTGELF
TRBV5-5	TRBD1	ASSTDRGLGEKLF
TRBV5-1	NA	ASSLDDGSYNEQF
TRBV7-2	TRBD2	ASSSQSSGSAYEQY
TRBV2	TRBD1	ATADRGRSEQY
TRBV7-6	NA	ASSQMAINEQF
TRBV27	NA	ASRPPPGSPLH
TRBV29-1	NA	SGGRSNEKLF
TRBV11-2	NA	ASRHQGAGEQY
TRBV7-9	NA	ASSFEGPQPQH
TRBV5-1	NA	ASSLLVGENYGYT
TRBV29-1	NA	SVERDDRQAWSSYEQY
TRBV7-2	NA	ASSPQRIEQF
TRBV7-9	NA	ASSSRPSQSYNEQF
TRBV13	TRBD1	ASSDRVTDTQY
TRBV6-1	NA	ASSEQWLSGNTIY
TRBV7-2	NA	ASSFRDLAGYT
TRBV6-5	NA	ASSSDWTGIYAQY
TRBV10-1	NA	ASSEFPENIQY
TRBV6-1	TRBD1	ASTPQGGTGVEQY
TRBV15	NA	ATSRMKGGRETQY
TRBV6-1	TRBD1	ASTRQGSSEKLF
TRBV7-2	NA	ASSPHRAPNTEAF
TRBV2	NA	ASRLGGSDTQY
TRBV16	NA	ASSQQIPGPGELF
TRBV10-3	NA	AISEADYGYT
TRBV14	NA	ASSQIPANVLT
TRBV30	NA	AWTGVNNSPLH
TRBV29-1	NA	SGQGTGFYNEQF